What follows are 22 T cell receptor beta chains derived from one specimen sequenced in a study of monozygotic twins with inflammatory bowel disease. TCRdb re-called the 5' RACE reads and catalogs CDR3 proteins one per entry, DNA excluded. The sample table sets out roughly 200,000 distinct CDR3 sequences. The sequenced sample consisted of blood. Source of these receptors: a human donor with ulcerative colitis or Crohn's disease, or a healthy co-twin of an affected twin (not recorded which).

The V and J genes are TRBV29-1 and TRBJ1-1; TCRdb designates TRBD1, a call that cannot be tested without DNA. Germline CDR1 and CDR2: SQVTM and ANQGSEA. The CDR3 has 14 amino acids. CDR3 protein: CSVTGSNVNTEAFF.

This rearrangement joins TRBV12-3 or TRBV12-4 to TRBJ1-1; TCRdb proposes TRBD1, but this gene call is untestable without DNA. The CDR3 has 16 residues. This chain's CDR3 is CASSPDRGRGDTEAFF.

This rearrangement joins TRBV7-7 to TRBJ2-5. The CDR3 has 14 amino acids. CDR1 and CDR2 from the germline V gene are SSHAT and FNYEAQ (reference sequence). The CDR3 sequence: CASSPEIGMETQYF.

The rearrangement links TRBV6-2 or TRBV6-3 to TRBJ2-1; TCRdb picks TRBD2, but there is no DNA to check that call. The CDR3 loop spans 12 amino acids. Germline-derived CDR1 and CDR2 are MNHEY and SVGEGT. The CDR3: CASSPRTSGGFF.

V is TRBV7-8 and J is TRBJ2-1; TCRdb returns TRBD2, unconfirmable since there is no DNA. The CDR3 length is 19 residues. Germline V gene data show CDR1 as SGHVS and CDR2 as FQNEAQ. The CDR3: CASSLAQGTSGGVYNEQFF.

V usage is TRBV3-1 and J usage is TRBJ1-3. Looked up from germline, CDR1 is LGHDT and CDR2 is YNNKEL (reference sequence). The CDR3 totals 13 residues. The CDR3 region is CASSQGEGNTIYF.

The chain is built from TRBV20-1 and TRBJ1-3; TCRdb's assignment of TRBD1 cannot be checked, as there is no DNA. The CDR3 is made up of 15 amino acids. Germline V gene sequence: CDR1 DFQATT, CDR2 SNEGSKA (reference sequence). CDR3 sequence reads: CSARDRGFAGNTIYF.

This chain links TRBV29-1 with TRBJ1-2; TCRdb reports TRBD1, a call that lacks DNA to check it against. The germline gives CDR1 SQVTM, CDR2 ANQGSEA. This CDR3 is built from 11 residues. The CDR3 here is CSAQEGVGYTF.

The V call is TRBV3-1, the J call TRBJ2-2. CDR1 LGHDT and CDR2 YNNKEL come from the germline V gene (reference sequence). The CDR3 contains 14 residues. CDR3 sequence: CASSQAGHAGELFF.

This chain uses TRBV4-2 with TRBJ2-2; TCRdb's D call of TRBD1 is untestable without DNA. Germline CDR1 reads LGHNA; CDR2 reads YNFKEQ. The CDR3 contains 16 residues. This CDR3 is CASSPNTGQNTGELFF.

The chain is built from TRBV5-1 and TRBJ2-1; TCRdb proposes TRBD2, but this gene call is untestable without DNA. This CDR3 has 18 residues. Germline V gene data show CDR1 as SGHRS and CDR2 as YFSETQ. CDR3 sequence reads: CASSLGVILAGYYNEQFF.

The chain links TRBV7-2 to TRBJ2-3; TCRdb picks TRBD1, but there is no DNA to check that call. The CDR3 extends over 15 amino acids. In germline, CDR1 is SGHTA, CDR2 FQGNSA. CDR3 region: CASSGWTGGADTQYF.

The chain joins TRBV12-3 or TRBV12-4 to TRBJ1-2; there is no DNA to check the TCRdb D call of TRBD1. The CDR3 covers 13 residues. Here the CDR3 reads CASSQQGINGYTF.

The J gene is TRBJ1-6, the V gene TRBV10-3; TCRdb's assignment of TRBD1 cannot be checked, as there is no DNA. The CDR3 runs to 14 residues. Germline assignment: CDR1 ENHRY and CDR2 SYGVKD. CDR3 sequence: CAISESGGNSPLHF.

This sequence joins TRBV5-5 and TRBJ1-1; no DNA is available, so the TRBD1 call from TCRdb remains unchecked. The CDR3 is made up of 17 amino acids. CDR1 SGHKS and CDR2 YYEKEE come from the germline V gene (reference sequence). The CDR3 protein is CASRPQGNGGVNTEAFF. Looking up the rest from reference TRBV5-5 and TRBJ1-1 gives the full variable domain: DAGVTQSPTHLIKTRGQQVTLRCSPISGHKSVSWYQQVLGQGPQFIFQYYEKEERGRGNFPDRFSARQFPNYSSELNVNALLLGDSALYLCASRPQGNGGVNTEAFFGQGTRLTVV.

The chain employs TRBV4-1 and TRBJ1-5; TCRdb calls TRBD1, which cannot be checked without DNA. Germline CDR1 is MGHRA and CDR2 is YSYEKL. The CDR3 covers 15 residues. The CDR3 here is CASSPRDSLNQPQHF.

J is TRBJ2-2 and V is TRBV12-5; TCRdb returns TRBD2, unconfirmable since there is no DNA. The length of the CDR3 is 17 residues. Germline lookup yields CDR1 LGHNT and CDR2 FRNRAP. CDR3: CASGLTDWTSGDGELFF.

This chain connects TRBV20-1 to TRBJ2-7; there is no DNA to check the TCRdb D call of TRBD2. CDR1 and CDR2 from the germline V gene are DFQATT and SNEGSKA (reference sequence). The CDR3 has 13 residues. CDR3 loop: CSARDPRDSEQYF.

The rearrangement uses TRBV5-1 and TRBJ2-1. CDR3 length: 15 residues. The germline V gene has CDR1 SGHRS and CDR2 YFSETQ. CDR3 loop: CASSLGQIHVTEQFF.

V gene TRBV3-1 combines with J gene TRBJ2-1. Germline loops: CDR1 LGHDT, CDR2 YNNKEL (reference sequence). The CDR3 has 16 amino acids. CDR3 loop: CASSQDKSSSYNEQFF.

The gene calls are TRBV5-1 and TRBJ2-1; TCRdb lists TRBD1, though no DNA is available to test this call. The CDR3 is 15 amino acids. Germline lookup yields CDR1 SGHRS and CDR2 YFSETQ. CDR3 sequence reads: CASSPAAPLGNEQFF.

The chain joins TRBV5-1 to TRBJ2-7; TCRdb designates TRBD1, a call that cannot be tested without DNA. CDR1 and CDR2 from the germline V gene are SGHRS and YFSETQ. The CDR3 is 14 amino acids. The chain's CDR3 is CASSLEGQTYEQYF.